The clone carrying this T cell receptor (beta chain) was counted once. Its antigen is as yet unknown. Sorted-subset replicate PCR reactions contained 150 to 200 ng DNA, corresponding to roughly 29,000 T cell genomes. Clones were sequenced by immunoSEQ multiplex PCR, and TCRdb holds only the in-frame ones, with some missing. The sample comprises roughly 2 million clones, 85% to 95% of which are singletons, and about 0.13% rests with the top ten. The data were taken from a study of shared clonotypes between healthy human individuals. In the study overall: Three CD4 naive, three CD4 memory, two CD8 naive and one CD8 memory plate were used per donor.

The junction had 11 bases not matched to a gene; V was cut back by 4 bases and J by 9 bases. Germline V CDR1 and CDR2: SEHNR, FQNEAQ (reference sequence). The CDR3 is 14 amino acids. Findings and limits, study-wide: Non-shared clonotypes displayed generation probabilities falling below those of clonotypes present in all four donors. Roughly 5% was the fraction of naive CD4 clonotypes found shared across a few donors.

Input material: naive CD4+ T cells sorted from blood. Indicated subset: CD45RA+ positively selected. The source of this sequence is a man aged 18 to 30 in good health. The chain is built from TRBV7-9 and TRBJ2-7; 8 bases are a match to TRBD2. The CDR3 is CASSSSGSRVRQYF. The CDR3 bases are TGTGCCAGCAGCTCTAGCGGGTCTAGAGTAAGGCAGTACTTC.